This TCR beta chain was retrieved from a study of cytotoxic CD8 clonotypes in ibrutinib-treated CLL. Study context: Once patients had received a median roughly 11 months of treatment, range 6 to 36, response samples were obtained. Samples averaged approximately 260,000 productive templates and more than 85,000 productive rearrangements.

This table comes from immunoSEQ multiplex PCR, and its TCRdb copy is limited to in-frame clones, with some not included. The sample has about 330,000 clones, 67% seen once. Points from the study as a whole: The study found baseline clonality above age-matched healthy donors, tracking circulating CD8+ T-cell counts.

The germline V gene encodes CDR1 SGHRS and CDR2 YFSETQ. Losses at the gene ends were 3 bases for V and 3 bases for J; bases not matched to a gene: 10. CDR3 length: 16 amino acids. On this clone: The antigen is unknown.

The genes are TRBV5-1 and TRBJ2-3; 7 bases align to TRBD1. This material consisted of PBMCs, taken after 36 months of ibrutinib treatment. This receptor was obtained from a human donor with chronic lymphocytic leukemia. The CDR3 DNA sequence: TGCGCCAGCAGCTCACCGACAGGGCGGGTGACAGATACGCAGTATTTT. As protein: CASSSPTGRVTDTQYF.